This passage covers 6 T cell receptor beta chains from one sample sequenced in a study of OX40 agonist ivuxolimab in advanced cancers. TCRdb's table, derived via immunoSEQ multiplex PCR, lists solely in-frame clones and lacks some. Among roughly 66,000 clones listed, approximately 80% were seen once. The sequencing here drew on CD4+ or CD8+ T cells sorted from blood, taken in a trial of the OX40 agonist ivuxolimab. Receptors originate from an adult with an advanced solid tumor such as melanoma, head and neck, liver or kidney cancer.

V gene TRBV5-1 combines with J gene TRBJ1-1, with 8 bases aligning to TRBD1. CDR3 length: 16 residues. Germline trimming cut 4 bases from V and 1 base from J; bases unmatched to any gene: 9. Per the germline V gene, CDR1 is SGHRS and CDR2 is YFSETQ. In nucleotides, the CDR3 is TGCGCCAGCAGCCCCCGTCAACAGGGGGAGAACACTGAAGCTTTCTTT. This gives the protein CASSPRQQGENTEAFF.

For this clone: The sample carries other DNA sequences with the same CDR3. This chain joins TRBV30 and TRBJ1-5; a weak D match, TRBD1 (5 bases). V shed 4 bases and J shed 4 bases, with 11 bases lying between them. In germline, CDR1 is GTSNPN, CDR2 SVGIG (reference sequence). The CDR3 sequence is 13 residues long. The CDR3 DNA sequence: TGTGCCTGGACTCAGGGAGCTAATCAGCCCCAGCATTTT. Its protein product is CAWTQGANQPQHF.

The table lists this clone with a count of one. This rearrangement joins TRBV6-1 to TRBJ2-7, with 8 bases fitting TRBD1. This CDR3 comprises 13 residues. After removal of 8 bases from V and 5 bases from J, the junction contained 8 bases not matched to a gene. Looked up from germline, CDR1 is MNHNS and CDR2 is SASEGT. CDR3 in DNA: TGTGCCAGCGATGCCGTGGACAGGGACGAGCAGTACTTC. Translating gives CASDAVDRDEQYF.

The sample holds a few counts of this clone. The V call is TRBV2, the J call TRBJ2-1, with D possibly matching TRBD2 (6 bases). The V gene's germline CDR1 is SNHLY and CDR2 FYNNEI. Trimming removed 7 bases from V and 9 bases from J, with 19 bases in between. CDR3 length equals 14 residues. The CDR3 bases are TGTGCCAGCAAGGAGGCGCGGGGCGGGGTTGAGCAGTTCTTC. Translating it yields CASKEARGGVEQFF.

This clone was picked up one time. The chain couples TRBV12-5 to TRBJ2-1, with TRBD2 matching 9 bases. CDR1 is LGHNT and CDR2 is FRNRAP in the germline V gene. This CDR3 region has 16 residues. The J segment lost 6 bases and the V segment lost 0 bases, leaving 6 bases of the junction unmatched. The CDR3 DNA follows: TGTGCTAGTGGTTTGGTCCTAGCGGGAATCATCAATGAGCAGTTCTTC. This encodes CASGLVLAGIINEQFF.

The chain uses TRBV7-9 and TRBJ1-1, with D possibly matching TRBD1 (5 bases). The CDR3 has 14 residues. Deletions cut 2 bases from V and 1 base from J, with 8 bases between. Germline-derived CDR1 and CDR2 are SEHNR and FQNEAQ (reference sequence). The CDR3 is CASSLSGKNTEAFF. CDR3 DNA sequence: TGTGCCAGCAGCTTATCAGGGAAGAACACTGAAGCTTTCTTT.